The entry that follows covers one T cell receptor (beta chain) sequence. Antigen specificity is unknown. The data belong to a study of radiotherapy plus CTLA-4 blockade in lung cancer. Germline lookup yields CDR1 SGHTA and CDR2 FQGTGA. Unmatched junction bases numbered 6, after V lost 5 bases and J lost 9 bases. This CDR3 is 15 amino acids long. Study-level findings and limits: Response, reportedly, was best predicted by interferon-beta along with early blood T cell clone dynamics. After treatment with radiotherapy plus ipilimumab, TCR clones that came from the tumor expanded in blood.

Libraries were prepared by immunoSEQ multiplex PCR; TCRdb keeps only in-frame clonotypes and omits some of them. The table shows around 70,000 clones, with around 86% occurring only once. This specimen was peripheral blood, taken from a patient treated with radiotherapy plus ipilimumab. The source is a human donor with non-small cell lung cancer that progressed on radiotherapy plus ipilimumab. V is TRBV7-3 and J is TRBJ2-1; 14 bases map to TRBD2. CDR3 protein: CASSKTSGRAGEQFF. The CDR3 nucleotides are TGTGCCAGCAGCAAGACTAGCGGGAGGGCCGGTGAGCAGTTCTTC.